This T cell receptor (beta chain) was documented in a study of beta chain features in type 1 diabetes. As concerns this clone: The antigen remains unidentified.

Study-wide results and caveats: TCRB CDR3s were moderately but significantly shorter in Type 1 diabetes patients in all four CD4+ subsets.

Germline trimming cut 0 bases from V and 2 bases from J; bases unmatched to any gene: 2. Per the germline V gene, CDR1 is MNHEY and CDR2 is SVGAGI. CDR3 length: 16 residues. Reverse transcription of all isolated RNA meant that expressed TCRB transcripts were sequenced. Produced via immunoSEQ multiplex PCR; TCRdb's table is partial and in-frame only. The sample includes around 690,000 clones, around an eighth of them seen just once. The sequence came from a young man with type 1 diabetes. Specimen: naive CD4+ T cells from blood. The genes are TRBV6-5 and TRBJ2-1; 9 bases are shared with TRBD1. The CDR3 DNA sequence: TGTGCCAGCAGTTACTCAGGGACAGGGACCTACAATGAGCAGTTCTTC. It is translated as CASSYSGTGTYNEQFF.